The 10 T cell receptor beta chains listed next were all sequenced from one sample in a study of blood T cell repertoires in COVID-19. Sequenced by immunoSEQ multiplex PCR; TCRdb stores in-frame clones only, minus some. The sample consists of 70,000 or so clones, approximately 90% of them appearing once. Sequenced material: peripheral blood. Receptors were obtained from a human donor in a cohort sampled during active COVID-19.

This chain links TRBV4-2 with TRBJ2-7, with D possibly TRBD2 on 6 matching bases. The ends were cut back, 1 base at V and 1 base at J, with 17 bases in the middle. In germline, CDR1 is LGHNA, CDR2 YNFKEQ. The CDR3 consists of 17 residues. CDR3 amino acids: CASSQGLPRGSSYEQYF. The CDR3 nucleotides are TGTGCCAGCAGCCAAGGCCTTCCGCGGGGCAGTTCCTACGAGCAGTACTTC.

This chain uses TRBV5-1 with TRBJ1-6; D might be TRBD1 (6 bases). Trimming removed 3 bases from V and 5 bases from J, with 12 bases in between. Germline V lookup: CDR1 SGHRS, CDR2 YFSETQ. The length of the CDR3 is 15 residues. In DNA form, the CDR3 reads TGCGCCAGCAGCTCTATGACAGGCGATAATTCACCCCTCCACTTT. Translating it yields CASSSMTGDNSPLHF.

This clone showed up just once. The chain couples TRBV5-1 to TRBJ2-1; 8 nucleotides align to TRBD2. The trim removed 4 bases at V and 0 bases at J, leaving 12 bases unmatched. There are 18 residues in the CDR3. Germline V gene data show CDR1 as SGHRS and CDR2 as YFSETQ. CDR3 loop: CASSLEGLAQYSYNEQFF. The DNA of the CDR3 is TGCGCCAGCAGCCTTGAAGGACTAGCCCAATACTCCTACAATGAGCAGTTCTTC.

The chain carries TRBV4-2 and TRBJ2-1; 8 bases line up with TRBD2. From germline, CDR1 is LGHNA and CDR2 YNFKEQ. V was clipped by 0 bases and J by 3 bases; unmatched bases: 7. The CDR3 runs to 17 residues. The CDR3 spells CASSQDAAGGYYNEQFF. In DNA, the CDR3 is TGTGCCAGCAGCCAAGATGCGGCGGGAGGTTACTACAATGAGCAGTTCTTC.

This clone was seen a few times. The chain has TRBV2 and TRBJ2-7; D is possibly TRBD1 (6 bases). V was cut by 7 bases and J by 6 bases, with 19 bases left in between. The CDR3 has 14 amino acids. Germline CDR1 and CDR2: SNHLY and FYNNEI. CDR3 sequence reads: CASTRNPSGAEQYF. CDR3 bases: TGTGCCAGCACTCGCAACCCCTCAGGGGCCGAGCAGTACTTC.

V is TRBV18 and J is TRBJ1-5; unclear D gene. The germline gives CDR1 KGHSH, CDR2 LQKENI. This CDR3 has 15 residues. V lost 6 bases and J 5 bases, leaving 17 bases between the germline ends. The CDR3 region has the DNA TGTGCCAGCTCTTCCCAGTCGGGAAGGGATCAGCCCCAGCATTTT. It codes for CASSSQSGRDQPQHF.

The chain links TRBV19 to TRBJ2-4; a weak D match, TRBD2 (5 bases). The length of the CDR3 is 15 residues. Germline loops: CDR1 LNHDA, CDR2 SQIVND (reference sequence). Trimming took 1 base from V and 1 from J, leaving 8 bases between them. The CDR3 nucleotides are TGTGCCAGTAGTATAGGAGGGAATGCCAAAAACATTCAGTACTTC. As protein: CASSIGGNAKNIQYF.

V and J are TRBV6-5 and TRBJ2-3, with 11 bases fitting TRBD2. The germline V gene encodes CDR1 MNHEY and CDR2 SVGAGI. This CDR3 region has 14 residues. The trim removed 8 bases at V and 3 bases at J, leaving 4 bases unmatched. The CDR3 bases are TGTGCCAGCGAGACTAGCGGGGTAACAGATACGCAGTATTTT. It translates to CASETSGVTDTQYF.

DNA of the CDR3: TGCGCCAGCAGCCCGATAGCGGGAGTGGGATACAATGAGCAGTTCTTC. This encodes CASSPIAGVGYNEQFF. The chain employs TRBV5-1 and TRBJ2-1; the match to TRBD2 covers 9 bases. V was clipped by 4 bases and J by 4 bases; unmatched bases: 9. There are 16 residues in the CDR3. Germline CDR1 SGHRS, CDR2 YFSETQ. The full variable domain, its missing parts supplied by reference TRBV5-1 and TRBJ2-1, is KAGVTQTPRYLIKTRGQQVTLSCSPISGHRSVSWYQQTPGQGLQFLFEYFSETQRNKGNFPGRFSGRQFSNSRSEMNVSTLELGDSALYLCASSPIAGVGYNEQFFGPGTRLTVL.

The rearrangement uses TRBV6-2 or TRBV6-3 and TRBJ2-1, with D perhaps TRBD2 (6 bases). This CDR3 is 15 amino acids long. Trimming removed 5 bases at V and 4 bases at J, with 15 bases between. The germline CDR1 and CDR2 sequences are MNHEY and SVGEGT. The CDR3 nucleotides read TGTGCCAGCAGTCAGCGGGCCGTCTCTTACAATGAGCAGTTCTTC. It encodes CASSQRAVSYNEQFF.